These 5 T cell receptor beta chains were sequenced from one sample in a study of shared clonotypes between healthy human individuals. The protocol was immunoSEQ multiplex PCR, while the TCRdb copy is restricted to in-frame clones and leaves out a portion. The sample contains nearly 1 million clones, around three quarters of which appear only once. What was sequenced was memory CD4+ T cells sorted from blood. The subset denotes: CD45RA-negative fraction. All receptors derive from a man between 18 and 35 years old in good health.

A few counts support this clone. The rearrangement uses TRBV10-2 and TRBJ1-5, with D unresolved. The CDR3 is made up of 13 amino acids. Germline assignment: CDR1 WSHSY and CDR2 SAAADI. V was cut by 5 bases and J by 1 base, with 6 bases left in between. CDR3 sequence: CASSYDSNQPQHF. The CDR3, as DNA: TGCGCCAGCAGTTATGACAGCAATCAGCCCCAGCATTTT.

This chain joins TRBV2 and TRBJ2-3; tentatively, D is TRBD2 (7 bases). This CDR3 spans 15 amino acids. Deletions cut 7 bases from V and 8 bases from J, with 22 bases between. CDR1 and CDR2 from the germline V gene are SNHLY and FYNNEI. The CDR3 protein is CASKQGTNAQGTQYF. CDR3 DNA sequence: TGTGCCAGCAAACAAGGGACTAATGCACAGGGTACGCAGTATTTT.

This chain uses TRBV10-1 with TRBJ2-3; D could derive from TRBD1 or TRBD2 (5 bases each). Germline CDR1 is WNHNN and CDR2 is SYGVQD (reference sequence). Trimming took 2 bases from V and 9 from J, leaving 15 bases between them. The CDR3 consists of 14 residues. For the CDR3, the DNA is TGCGCCAGCAGTGAGGGGGGACCCCTGGAGACGCAGTATTTT. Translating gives CASSEGGPLETQYF.

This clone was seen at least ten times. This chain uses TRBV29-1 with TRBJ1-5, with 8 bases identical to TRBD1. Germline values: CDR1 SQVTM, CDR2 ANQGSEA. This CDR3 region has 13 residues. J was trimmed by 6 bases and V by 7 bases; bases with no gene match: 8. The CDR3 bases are TGCAGCGCTAGTCCAGGGGGCGGTCAGCCCCAGCATTTT. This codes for CSASPGGGQPQHF.

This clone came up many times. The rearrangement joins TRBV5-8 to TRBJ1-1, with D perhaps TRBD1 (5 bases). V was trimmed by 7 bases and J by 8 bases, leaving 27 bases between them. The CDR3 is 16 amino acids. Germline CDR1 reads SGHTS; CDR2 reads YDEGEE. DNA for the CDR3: TGTGCCAGCCAATCCGGGACGGTAGGGAAGGGTCGAGAAGCTTTCTTT. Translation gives CASQSGTVGKGREAFF.